Sequencing of this TCR beta chain was carried out in a study of beta chain features in type 1 diabetes. Background on the study: Researchers looked at approximately 100,000,000 sorted cells across all samples. Study results and limitations: Patients with Type 1 diabetes showed moderately but significantly shorter TCRB CDR3s in all four CD4+ subsets. At VDJ recombination sites, type 1 diabetes patients had fewer insertions and more deleted nucleotides. The study left unresolved whether HLA type influences TCRB rearrangement.

On this clone: Its antigen remains unidentified.

Stem cell-like memory, regulatory, central memory and naive CD4+ cells were sorted via CD45RO/CCR7/CD25/CD127/CD95/CD27. Sequencing targeted expressed TCRB transcripts, as all isolated RNA had been reverse transcribed. Method: immunoSEQ multiplex PCR; TCRdb's copy keeps in-frame clones and lacks some. The data contain 120,000 or so clones, roughly 17% of them singletons. The germline gives CDR1 LGHNA, CDR2 YNFKEQ. The CDR3 loop spans 14 amino acids. V trimming: 7 bases; J trimming: 2 bases; junction bases outside the gene matches: 4. Sequences were obtained from central memory CD4+ T cells from blood. This TCR was recovered from a young man with type 1 diabetes. The chain joins TRBV4-2 to TRBJ2-2; 7 nucleotides line up with TRBD2. The CDR3 nucleotides are TGTGCCAGCACGACTAGCTCTAACACCGGGGAGCTGTTTTTT. It is translated as CASTTSSNTGELFF.